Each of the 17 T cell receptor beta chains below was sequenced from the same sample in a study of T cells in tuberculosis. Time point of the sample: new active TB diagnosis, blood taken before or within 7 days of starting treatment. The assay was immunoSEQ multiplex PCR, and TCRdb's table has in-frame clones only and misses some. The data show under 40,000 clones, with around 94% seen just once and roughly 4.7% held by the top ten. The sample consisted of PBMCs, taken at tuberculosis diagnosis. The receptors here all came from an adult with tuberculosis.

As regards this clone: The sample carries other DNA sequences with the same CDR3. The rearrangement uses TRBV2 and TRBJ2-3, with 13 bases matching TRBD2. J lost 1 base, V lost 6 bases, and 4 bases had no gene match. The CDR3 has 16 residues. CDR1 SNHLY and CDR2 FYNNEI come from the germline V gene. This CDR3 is CASSPGLAGGTDTQYF. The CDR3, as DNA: TGTGCCAGCAGCCCCGGACTAGCGGGGGGCACAGATACGCAGTATTTT.

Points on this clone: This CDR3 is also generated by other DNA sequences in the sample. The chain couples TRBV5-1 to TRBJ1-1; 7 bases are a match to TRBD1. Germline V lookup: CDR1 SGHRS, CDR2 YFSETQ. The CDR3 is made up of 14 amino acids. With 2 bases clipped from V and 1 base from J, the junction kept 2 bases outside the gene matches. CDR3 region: CASSFRQGNTEAFF. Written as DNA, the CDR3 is TGCGCCAGCAGCTTCCGACAGGGGAACACTGAAGCTTTCTTT.

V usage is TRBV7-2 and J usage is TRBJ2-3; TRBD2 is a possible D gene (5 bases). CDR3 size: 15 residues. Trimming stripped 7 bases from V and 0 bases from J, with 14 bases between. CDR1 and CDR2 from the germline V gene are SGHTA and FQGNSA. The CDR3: CASNRKRASTDTQYF. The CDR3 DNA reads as TGTGCCAGCAACCGCAAGAGGGCCAGCACAGATACGCAGTATTTT.

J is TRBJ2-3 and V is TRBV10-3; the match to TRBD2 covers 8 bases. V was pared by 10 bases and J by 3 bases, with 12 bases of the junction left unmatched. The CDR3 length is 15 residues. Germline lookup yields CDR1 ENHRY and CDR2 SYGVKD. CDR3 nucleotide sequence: TGTGCCAGCAAAAGCGGGGGCAGCGGGACAGATACGCAGTATTTT. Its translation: CASKSGGSGTDTQYF.

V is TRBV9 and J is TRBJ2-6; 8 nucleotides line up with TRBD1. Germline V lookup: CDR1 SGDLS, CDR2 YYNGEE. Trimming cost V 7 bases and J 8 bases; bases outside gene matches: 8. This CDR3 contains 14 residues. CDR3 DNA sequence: TGTGCCAGCGTCTCCCAGGGGGCAACCAACGTCCTGACTTTC. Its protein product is CASVSQGATNVLTF.

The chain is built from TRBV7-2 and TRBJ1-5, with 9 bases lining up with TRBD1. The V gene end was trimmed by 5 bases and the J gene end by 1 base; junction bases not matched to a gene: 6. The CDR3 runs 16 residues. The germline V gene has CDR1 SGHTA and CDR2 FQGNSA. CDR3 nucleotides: TGTGCCAGCAGCCCGACAGGGGGATTAAGCAATCAGCCCCAGCATTTT. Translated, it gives CASSPTGGLSNQPQHF. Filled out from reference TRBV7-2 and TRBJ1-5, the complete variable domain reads GAGVSQSPSNKVTEKGKDVELRCDPISGHTALYWYRQSLGQGLEFLIYFQGNSAPDKSGLPSDRFSAERTGGSVSTLTIQRTQQEDSAVYLCASSPTGGLSNQPQHFGDGTRLSIL.

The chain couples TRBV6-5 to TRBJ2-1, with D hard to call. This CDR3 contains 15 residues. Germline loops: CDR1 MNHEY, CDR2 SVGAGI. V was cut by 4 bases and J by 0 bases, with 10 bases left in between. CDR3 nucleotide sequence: TGTGCCAGCAGTTCCAGCATAGCCTCCTACAATGAGCAGTTCTTC. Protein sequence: CASSSSIASYNEQFF.

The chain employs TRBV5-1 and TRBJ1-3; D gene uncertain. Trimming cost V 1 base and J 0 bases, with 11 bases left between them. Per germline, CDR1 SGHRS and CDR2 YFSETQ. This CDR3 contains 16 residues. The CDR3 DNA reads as TGCGCCAGCAGCTTGTTTCAGGCCAGCTCTGGAAACACCATATATTTT. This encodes CASSLFQASSGNTIYF.

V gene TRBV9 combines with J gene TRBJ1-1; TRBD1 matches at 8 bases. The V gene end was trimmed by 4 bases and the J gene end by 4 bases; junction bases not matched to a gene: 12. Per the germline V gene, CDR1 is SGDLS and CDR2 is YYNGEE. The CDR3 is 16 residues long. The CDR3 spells CASSSQGARGITEAFF. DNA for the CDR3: TGTGCCAGCAGCTCCCAGGGGGCGCGCGGAATCACTGAAGCTTTCTTT. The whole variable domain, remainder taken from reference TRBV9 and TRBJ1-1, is DSGVTQTPKHLITATGQRVTLRCSPRSGDLSVYWYQQSLDQGLQFLIQYYNGEERAKGNILERFSAQQFPDLHSELNLSSLELGDSALYFCASSSQGARGITEAFFGQGTRLTVV.

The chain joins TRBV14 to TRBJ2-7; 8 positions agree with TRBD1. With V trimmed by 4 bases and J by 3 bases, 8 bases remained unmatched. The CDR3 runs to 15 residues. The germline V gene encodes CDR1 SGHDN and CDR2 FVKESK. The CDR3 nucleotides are TGTGCCAGCAGCCCCAAGCGGACAGGGAGCTACGAGCAGTACTTC. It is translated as CASSPKRTGSYEQYF.

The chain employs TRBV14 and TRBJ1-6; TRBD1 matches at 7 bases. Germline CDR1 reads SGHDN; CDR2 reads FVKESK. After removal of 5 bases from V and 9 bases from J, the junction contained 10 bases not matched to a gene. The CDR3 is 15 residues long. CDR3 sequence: CASSANRGGGSPLHF. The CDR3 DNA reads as TGTGCCAGCAGCGCAAACAGGGGTGGTGGTTCACCCCTCCACTTT.

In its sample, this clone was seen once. CDR3 bases: TGCGCCAGCAGTTGGGACAGGTCCTACGAGCAGTACTTC. The encoded protein is CASSWDRSYEQYF. The rearrangement uses TRBV10-2 and TRBJ2-7; 8 nucleotides agree with TRBD1. The CDR3 runs to 13 residues. Trimming cost V 5 bases and J 1 base; bases outside gene matches: 1. Looked up from germline, CDR1 is WSHSY and CDR2 is SAAADI.

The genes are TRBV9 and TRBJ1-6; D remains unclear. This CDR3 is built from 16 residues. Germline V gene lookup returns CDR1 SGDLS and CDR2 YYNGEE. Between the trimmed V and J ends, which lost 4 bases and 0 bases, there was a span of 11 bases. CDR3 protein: CASSYLRSSYNSPLHF. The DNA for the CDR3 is TGTGCCAGCAGCTACCTTAGGAGCTCCTATAATTCACCCCTCCACTTT.

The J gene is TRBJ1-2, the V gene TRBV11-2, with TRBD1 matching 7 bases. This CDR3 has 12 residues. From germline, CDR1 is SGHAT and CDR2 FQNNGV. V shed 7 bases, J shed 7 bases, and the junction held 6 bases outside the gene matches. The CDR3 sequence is CASTDRVSGYTF. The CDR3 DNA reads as TGTGCCAGCACCGACAGGGTCAGTGGCTACACCTTC.

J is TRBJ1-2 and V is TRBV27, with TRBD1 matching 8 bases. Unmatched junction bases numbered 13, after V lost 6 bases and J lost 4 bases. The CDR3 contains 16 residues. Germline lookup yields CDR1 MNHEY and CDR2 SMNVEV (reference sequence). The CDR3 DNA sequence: TGTGCCAGCAGCCGTACAGGGGGTCAACGCGTCTATGGCTACACCTTC. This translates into CASSRTGGQRVYGYTF.

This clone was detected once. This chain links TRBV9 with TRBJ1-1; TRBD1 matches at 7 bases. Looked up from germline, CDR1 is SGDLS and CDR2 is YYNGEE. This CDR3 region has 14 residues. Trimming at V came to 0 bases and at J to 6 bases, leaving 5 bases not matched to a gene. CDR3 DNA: TGTGCCAGCAGCGTAGAAGGGGGCCGCCCTGAAGCTTTCTTT. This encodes CASSVEGGRPEAFF.

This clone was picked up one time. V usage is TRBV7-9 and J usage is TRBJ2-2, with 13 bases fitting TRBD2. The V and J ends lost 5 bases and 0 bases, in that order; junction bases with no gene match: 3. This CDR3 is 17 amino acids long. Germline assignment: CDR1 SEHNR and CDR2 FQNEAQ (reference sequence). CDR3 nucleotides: TGTGCCAGCAGCGATACTAGCGGGAGGGCGAACACCGGGGAGCTGTTTTTT. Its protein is CASSDTSGRANTGELFF. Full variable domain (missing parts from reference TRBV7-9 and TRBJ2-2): DTGVSQNPRHKITKRGQNVTFRCDPISEHNRLYWYRQTLGQGPEFLTYFQNEAQLEKSRLLSDRFSAERPKGSFSTLEIQRTEQGDSAMYLCASSDTSGRANTGELFFGEGSRLTVL.